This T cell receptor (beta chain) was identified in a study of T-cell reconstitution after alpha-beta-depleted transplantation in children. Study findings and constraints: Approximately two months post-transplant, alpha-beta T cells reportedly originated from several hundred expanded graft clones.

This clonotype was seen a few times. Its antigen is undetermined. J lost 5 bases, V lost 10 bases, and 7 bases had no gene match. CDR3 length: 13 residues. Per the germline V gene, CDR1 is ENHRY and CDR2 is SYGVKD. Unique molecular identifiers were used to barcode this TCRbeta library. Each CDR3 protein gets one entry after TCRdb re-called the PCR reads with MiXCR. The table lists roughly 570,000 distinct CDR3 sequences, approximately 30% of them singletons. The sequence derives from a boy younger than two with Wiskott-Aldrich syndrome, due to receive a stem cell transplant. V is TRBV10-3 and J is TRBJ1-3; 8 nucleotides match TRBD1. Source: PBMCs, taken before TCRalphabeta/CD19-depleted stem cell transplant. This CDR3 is CANLDRERNTIYF. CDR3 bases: TGTGCCAACTTGGACAGGGAAAGAAACACCATATATTTT.